Below, 30 T cell receptor beta chains from the same sample are listed, as sequenced in a study of regulatory T cells in long-lasting Graves disease. The time point here: newly diagnosed GD, antithyroid drugs for less than 3 months. RNA isolated from PBMCs was used to make the TCR library. Arm-PCR with iRepertoire HTBI primers amplified the CDR3 regions for these TCR beta libraries. TCRdb redid the calling of the multiplex PCR reads with MiXCR, one entry per CDR3 protein. The sample contains approximately 400,000 distinct CDR3 sequences, about 15% of which appear only once. These data are also associated with another study on T cells in Graves' hyperthyroidism and ophthalmopathy.

Sequencing used peripheral blood mononuclear cells (PBMCs), obtained at new diagnosis, from a patient treated with antithyroid drugs. Receptors were obtained from a woman aged 25 to 39 with Graves disease.

This clonotype appeared many times. This rearrangement joins TRBV27 to TRBJ2-5; 7 nucleotides align to TRBD1. Germline V gene lookup returns CDR1 MNHEY and CDR2 SMNVEV (reference sequence). The ends lost 5 bases at V and 3 bases at J; junction bases unmatched: 12. The length of the CDR3 is 16 residues. CDR3 in DNA: TGTGCCAGCAGTAACAGCCCCCGGGACAGAAAAGAGACCCAGTACTTC. Amino acid sequence: CASSNSPRDRKETQYF.

CDR3 region: CASSFPIAGDTQYF. As DNA, the CDR3 is TGTGCCAGCAGCTTCCCGATAGCGGGAGATACGCAGTATTTT. The J gene is TRBJ2-3, the V gene TRBV7-2; 7 nucleotides match TRBD2. The CDR3 length is 14 residues. From germline, CDR1 is SGHTA and CDR2 FQGNSA. The ends lost 3 bases at V and 5 bases at J; junction bases unmatched: 5.

The chain is built from TRBV10-3 and TRBJ1-2; unclear D gene. V gave up 4 bases and J gave up 2 bases, with 8 bases separating them. The CDR3 extends over 13 amino acids. CDR1 and CDR2 (germline): ENHRY, SYGVKD. Written as DNA, the CDR3 is TGTGCCATCAGTGTCGAACCGAACTATGGCTACACCTTC. Residues: CAISVEPNYGYTF.

This clonotype appeared many times. V is TRBV11-2 and J is TRBJ2-1; D gene ambiguous. Germline V gene lookup returns CDR1 SGHAT and CDR2 FQNNGV. Trimming shortened V by 3 bases and J by 4 bases, and 7 bases separated the two germline ends. CDR3 length: 13 amino acids. CDR3 nucleotide sequence: TGTGCCAGCAGCTTGGTCGAGTACAATGAGCAGTTCTTC. It translates to CASSLVEYNEQFF.

The chain is built from TRBV2 and TRBJ1-5; D possibly corresponds to TRBD1 (6 bases). Trimming took off 5 bases at V and 2 bases at J, with 22 bases between the two ends. There are 18 residues in the CDR3. The germline CDR1 and CDR2 sequences are SNHLY and FYNNEI. Here the CDR3 reads CASSTGAGVQEGNQPQHF. The CDR3 nucleotides read TGTGCCAGCAGTACCGGGGCAGGGGTCCAGGAGGGCAATCAGCCCCAGCATTTT.

This clonotype was seen many times. The V gene is TRBV7-9, the J gene TRBJ2-5, with TRBD1 as a possible D gene (5 bases). This CDR3 comprises 14 residues. Deletions cut 1 base from V and 5 bases from J, with 11 bases between. Per the germline V gene, CDR1 is SEHNR and CDR2 is FQNEAQ (reference sequence). CDR3 residues: CASSLGLRVETQYF. The CDR3 nucleotides are TGTGCCAGCAGCTTAGGACTCAGGGTTGAGACCCAGTACTTC.

This clonotype was seen only a few times. The chain combines TRBV2 with TRBJ1-5; 7 bases line up with TRBD1. The V and J ends lost 0 bases and 4 bases, in that order; junction bases with no gene match: 9. This CDR3 is 17 amino acids long. Germline V gene lookup returns CDR1 SNHLY and CDR2 FYNNEI. The CDR3 sequence: CASSEAHRTGLNQPQHF. CDR3 DNA: TGTGCCAGCAGTGAAGCCCATCGGACAGGCCTGAATCAGCCCCAGCATTTT. The full variable domain, in which reference TRBV2 and TRBJ1-5 provide the parts outside the CDR3, is EPEVTQTPSHQVTQMGQEVILRCVPISNHLYFYWYRQILGQKVEFLVSFYNNEISEKSEIFDDQFSVERPDGSNFTLKIRSTKLEDSAMYFCASSEAHRTGLNQPQHFGDGTRLSIL.

The chain is built from TRBV5-5 and TRBJ2-7; D not certain. V was shortened by 2 bases and J by 2 bases, with 11 bases between the two germline ends. Germline lookup yields CDR1 SGHKS and CDR2 YYEKEE (reference sequence). The CDR3 is 14 residues long. CDR3 sequence: CASSLTAQTYEQYF. CDR3 nucleotides: TGTGCCAGCAGCTTAACAGCCCAAACCTACGAGCAGTACTTC. Filled out from reference TRBV5-5 and TRBJ2-7, the complete variable domain reads DAGVTQSPTHLIKTRGQQVTLRCSPISGHKSVSWYQQVLGQGPQFIFQYYEKEERGRGNFPDRFSARQFPNYSSELNVNALLLGDSALYLCASSLTAQTYEQYFGPGTRLTVT.

Remarks on this clonotype: Given a much more abundant clone one base away, this may be a read error. This chain connects TRBV7-3 to TRBJ2-5, with 7 bases fitting TRBD1. The CDR3 sequence is 15 residues long. CDR1 is SGHTA and CDR2 is FQGTGA in the germline V gene. The DNA for the CDR3 is TGTACCAGCAGCTTAATGGGACAGCCACAAGAGACCCAGTACTTC. Protein sequence: CTSSLMGQPQETQYF.

This clonotype was counted only a few times. The chain couples TRBV5-8 to TRBJ1-2; D remains ambiguous. The CDR3 is made up of 14 amino acids. Looked up from germline, CDR1 is SGHTS and CDR2 is YDEGEE. The germline V and J ends were trimmed by 6 bases and 2 bases, with 14 bases remaining between them. This CDR3 reads CASTLTGRNYGYTF. CDR3 bases: TGTGCCAGCACACTGACTGGACGGAACTATGGCTACACCTTC.

The sample holds many counts of this clonotype. The chain employs TRBV20-1 and TRBJ2-7, with unresolved D. Between the trimmed V and J ends, which lost 2 bases and 4 bases, there was a span of 9 bases. The CDR3 is 12 residues long. CDR1 is DFQATT, CDR2 SNEGSKA, per germline (reference sequence). CDR3 sequence: CSARPDGYEQYF. The CDR3 DNA reads TGCAGTGCTAGACCCGACGGATACGAGCAGTACTTC.

This clonotype has ten or more counts. The chain carries TRBV11-2 and TRBJ2-1; tentative D call: TRBD2 (5 bases). The CDR3 covers 16 residues. The germline V gene encodes CDR1 SGHAT and CDR2 FQNNGV. The V gene lost 1 base and the J gene lost 6 bases, with 16 bases spanning the gap. CDR3 nucleotides: TGTGCCAGCAGCTTAGGGTTTGGGTTAGGACTCAATGAGCAGTTCTTC. Encoded protein: CASSLGFGLGLNEQFF.

This clonotype has ten or more counts. The chain employs TRBV20-1 and TRBJ2-7; 8 bases are shared with TRBD1. This CDR3 comprises 14 residues. V lost 1 base and J lost 3; bases outside the gene matches: 5. Germline assignment: CDR1 DFQATT and CDR2 SNEGSKA (reference sequence). DNA for the CDR3: TGCAGTGCTAGAGGGGACAGGTTCTTCTACGAGCAGTACTTC. Encoded protein: CSARGDRFFYEQYF.

Many counts were recorded for this clonotype. This rearrangement joins TRBV5-1 to TRBJ2-3; TRBD1 agrees at 10 bases. The CDR3 has 15 residues. CDR1 and CDR2 from the germline V gene are SGHRS and YFSETQ. The V gene end was trimmed by 4 bases and the J gene end by 4 bases; junction bases not matched to a gene: 6. The CDR3 DNA follows: TGCGCCAGCAGCCTAGGGACAGGGGTCGCAGATACGCAGTATTTT. Translating it yields CASSLGTGVADTQYF.

This clonotype was observed at least ten times. The chain recombines TRBV30 with TRBJ1-5; 7 bases are shared with TRBD1. CDR1 and CDR2 (germline): GTSNPN, SVGIG (reference sequence). CDR3 length: 14 amino acids. With 0 bases clipped from V and 2 bases from J, the junction kept 1 base outside the gene matches. The CDR3 DNA reads as TGTGCCTGGAGTGTGGGGACAGGCAATCAGCCCCAGCATTTT. The encoded protein is CAWSVGTGNQPQHF.

This clonotype was recorded at least ten times. The V call is TRBV2, the J call TRBJ1-2; TRBD1 is a possible D gene (5 bases). CDR1 SNHLY and CDR2 FYNNEI come from the germline V gene. Trimming pared 5 bases from V and 4 bases from J, leaving 11 bases between. This CDR3 comprises 13 residues. This chain's CDR3 is CASSSTASYGYTF. CDR3 sequence (DNA): TGTGCCAGCAGTTCGACAGCAAGCTATGGCTACACCTTC.

Ten or more counts support this clonotype. The chain links TRBV3-1 to TRBJ2-7; 10 nucleotides match TRBD1. The CDR3 is 16 residues long. V trimming: 0 bases; J trimming: 2 bases; junction bases outside the gene matches: 4. CDR1 and CDR2 (germline): LGHDT, YNNKEL (reference sequence). The DNA for the CDR3 is TGTGCCAGCAGCCAAGACCCGGGACAGGGGCCCTACGAGCAGTACTTC. This translates into CASSQDPGQGPYEQYF.

The chain employs TRBV4-1 and TRBJ2-3; D is perhaps TRBD2 (5 bases). Germline V gives CDR1 MGHRA, CDR2 YSYEKL. V lost 0 bases and J 2 bases, leaving 24 bases between the germline ends. This CDR3 spans 20 amino acids. The CDR3: CASSQDLFVSLGGNTDTQYF. The CDR3 DNA reads as TGCGCCAGCAGCCAAGATCTCTTCGTTAGTCTAGGAGGCAACACAGATACGCAGTATTTT.

This clonotype was counted ten times or more. V usage is TRBV6-9 and J usage is TRBJ2-5; D not certain. The V gene lost 3 bases and the J gene lost 3 bases, with 8 bases spanning the gap. The germline V gene encodes CDR1 MNHGY and CDR2 SVAAGI. This CDR3 contains 13 residues. DNA of the CDR3: TGTGCCAGCAGTTACGGCCAAAAAGAGACCCAGTACTTC. It is translated as CASSYGQKETQYF.

This clonotype was counted a few times. The DNA of the CDR3 is TGTGCCACCAGCAGAGATAGAGACGTGGGCTACACCTTC. Amino acids: CATSRDRDVGYTF. The V call is TRBV15, the J call TRBJ1-2; D uncertain. Germline assignment: CDR1 LNHNV and CDR2 YYDKDF (reference sequence). The ends were cut back, 0 bases at V and 8 bases at J, with 10 bases in the middle. The length of the CDR3 is 13 residues.

The rearrangement links TRBV9 to TRBJ2-1, with D possibly being TRBD1 or TRBD2 (5 bases each). Trimming left V 5 bases short and J 4 bases short, with 19 bases between. The length of the CDR3 is 16 residues. Looked up from germline, CDR1 is SGDLS and CDR2 is YYNGEE. The CDR3 region is CASSNLPGTEYNEQFF. DNA for the CDR3: TGTGCCAGCAGTAACCTCCCCGGGACGGAGTACAATGAGCAGTTCTTC.

This clonotype was detected ten times or more. The chain links TRBV13 to TRBJ2-4; D may be TRBD2 (6 bases). The CDR3 is 16 amino acids. V was pared by 0 bases and J by 0 bases, with 9 bases between. The germline V gene encodes CDR1 PRHDT and CDR2 FYEKMQ (reference sequence). Written as DNA, the CDR3 is TGTGCCAGCAGCTTAGGTAGCGGCCTAGCCAAAAACATTCAGTACTTC. Translation: CASSLGSGLAKNIQYF. The entire variable domain, with the rest obtained from reference TRBV13 and TRBJ2-4, is as follows: AAGVIQSPRHLIKEKRETATLKCYPIPRHDTVYWYQQGPGQDPQFLISFYEKMQSDKGSIPDRFSAQQFSDYHSELNMSSLELGDSALYFCASSLGSGLAKNIQYFGAGTRLSVL.

This clonotype occurred many times. The chain joins TRBV30 to TRBJ2-7; no firm D call. The V gene lost 4 bases and the J gene lost 0 bases, with 10 bases spanning the gap. Germline V gene sequence: CDR1 GTSNPN, CDR2 SVGIG (reference sequence). The CDR3 extends over 13 amino acids. Here the CDR3 reads CAWNVGNSYEQYF. The CDR3 DNA follows: TGTGCCTGGAATGTAGGGAACTCCTACGAGCAGTACTTC.

This clonotype was counted at least ten times. The chain is built from TRBV11-3 and TRBJ2-5; the match to TRBD1 covers 9 bases. Trimming at V came to 5 bases and at J to 6 bases, leaving 7 bases not matched to a gene. CDR1 and CDR2 (germline): SGHNT, YENEEA. CDR3 length: 14 residues. The CDR3 region has the DNA TGTGCCAGCAGCCTAACCGGGACAGGGAAGACCCAGTACTTC. It is translated as CASSLTGTGKTQYF.

In its sample, this clonotype was seen many times. The chain combines TRBV20-1 with TRBJ1-4; TRBD1 matches 11 bases. The germline CDR1 and CDR2 sequences are DFQATT and SNEGSKA (reference sequence). The junction had 3 bases not matched to a gene; V was cut back by 6 bases and J by 6 bases. The CDR3 runs to 13 residues. The CDR3 loop is CSAADRGHEKLFF. CDR3 sequence (DNA): TGCAGTGCAGCGGACAGGGGGCATGAAAAACTGTTTTTT.

This clonotype was seen repeatedly, ten times or more. The chain is built from TRBV5-1 and TRBJ2-3, with TRBD2 identical over 10 bases. The germline V gene encodes CDR1 SGHRS and CDR2 YFSETQ. This CDR3 has 18 amino acids. V was pared by 2 bases and J by 0 bases, with 9 bases of the junction left unmatched. The CDR3 sequence: CASSFDSGLAPSTDTQYF. CDR3 DNA sequence: TGCGCCAGCAGCTTTGATTCGGGACTAGCGCCCAGCACAGATACGCAGTATTTT.

This clonotype was observed many times. This sequence joins TRBV19 and TRBJ2-7; tentative D call: TRBD1 (6 bases). CDR3 length equals 14 residues. The V gene's germline CDR1 is LNHDA and CDR2 SQIVND (reference sequence). The ends were cut back, 5 bases at V and 3 bases at J, with 14 bases in the middle. The CDR3 DNA reads as TGTGCCAGTAGTCTTCGACAGGCTAACTACGAGCAGTACTTC. This translates into CASSLRQANYEQYF.

The rearrangement joins TRBV6-1 to TRBJ2-2; 12 positions match TRBD2. The CDR3 consists of 16 residues. V shed 6 bases and J 6 bases; nucleotides not matched to a gene: 8. CDR1 and CDR2 (germline): MNHNS, SASEGT. In nucleotides, the CDR3 is TGTGCCAGCAGCGGACCACTAGCGGGAGGTGCCGGGGAGCTGTTTTTT. Protein sequence: CASSGPLAGGAGELFF.

This clonotype was seen repeatedly, ten times or more. The chain carries TRBV20-1 and TRBJ2-3; the D is unclear. Germline V CDR1 and CDR2: DFQATT, SNEGSKA (reference sequence). Trimming cost V 3 bases and J 3 bases, with 16 bases left between them. CDR3 length equals 15 residues. The chain's CDR3 is CSASIARLGTDTQYF. The DNA of the CDR3 is TGCAGTGCTAGTATCGCCCGTTTGGGGACAGATACGCAGTATTTT.

This clonotype was recorded many times. V gene TRBV28 combines with J gene TRBJ1-2; D uncertain. Germline CDR1 is MDHEN and CDR2 is SYDVKM. This CDR3 is built from 13 residues. V was cut by 5 bases and J by 1 base, with 8 bases left in between. The DNA of the CDR3 is TGTGCCAGCAGTCCCGACGGTAACTATGGCTACACCTTC. Translation gives CASSPDGNYGYTF.